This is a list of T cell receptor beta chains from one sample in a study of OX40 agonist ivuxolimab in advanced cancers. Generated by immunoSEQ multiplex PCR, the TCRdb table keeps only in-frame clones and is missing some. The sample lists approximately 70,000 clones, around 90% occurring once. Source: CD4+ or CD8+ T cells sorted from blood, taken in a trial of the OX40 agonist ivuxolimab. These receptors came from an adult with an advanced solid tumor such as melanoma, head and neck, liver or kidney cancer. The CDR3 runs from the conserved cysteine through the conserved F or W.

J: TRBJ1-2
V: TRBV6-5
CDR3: CASSWRHRNYGYTF

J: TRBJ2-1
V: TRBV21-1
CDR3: CASSNPSGISSYNEQFF

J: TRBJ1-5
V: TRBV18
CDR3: CASSPGLSSNQPQHF

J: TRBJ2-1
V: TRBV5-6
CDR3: CASSRWGHEQFF

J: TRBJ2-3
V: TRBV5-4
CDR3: CASSLKISGGGTDTQYF

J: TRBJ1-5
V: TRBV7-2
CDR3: CASSPGTGDQPQHF

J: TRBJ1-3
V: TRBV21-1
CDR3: CASSKGVRGLTGNTIYF

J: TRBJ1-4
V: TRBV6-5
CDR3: CASSSGTGGNEKLFF

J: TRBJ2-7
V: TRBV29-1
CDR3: CSVTVMAYEQYF

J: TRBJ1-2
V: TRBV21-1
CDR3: CASSKDERGDVLPRYGYTF

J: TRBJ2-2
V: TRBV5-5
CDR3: CASSHRGPEYPGELFF

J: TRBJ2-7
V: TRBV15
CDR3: CATSRDRGTGPYEQYF

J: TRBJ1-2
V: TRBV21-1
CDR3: CASSKKGEGMSGYTF

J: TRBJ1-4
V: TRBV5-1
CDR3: CASSSGTDKNEKLFF

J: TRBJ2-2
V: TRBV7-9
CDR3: CASSSNGVAGWNTGELFF

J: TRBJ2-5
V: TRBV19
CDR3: CASCRTHKETQYF

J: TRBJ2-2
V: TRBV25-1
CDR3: CASSAVRGGTGELFF

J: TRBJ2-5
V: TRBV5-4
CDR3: CASSSRDTGGGETQYF

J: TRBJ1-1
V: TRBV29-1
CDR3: CSVMTAEAFF

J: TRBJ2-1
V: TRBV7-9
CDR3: CASRGSGSSGEQFF

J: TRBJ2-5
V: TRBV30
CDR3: CAWTPSGRGGETQYF

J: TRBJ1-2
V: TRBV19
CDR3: CASSQDRYGYTF

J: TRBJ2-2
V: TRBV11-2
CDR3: CASIVVAGGITGELFF

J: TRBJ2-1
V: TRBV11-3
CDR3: CASSLASTNEQFF

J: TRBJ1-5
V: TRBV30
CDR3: CAWSVQGYGNQPQHF

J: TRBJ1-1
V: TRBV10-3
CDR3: CAISRPGQPNTEAFF

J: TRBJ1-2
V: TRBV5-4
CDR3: CASSLPGEEGAGYGYTF

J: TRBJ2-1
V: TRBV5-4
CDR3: CASSFQLSYNEQFF

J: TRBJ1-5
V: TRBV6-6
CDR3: CASSSYAGGGSQPQHF

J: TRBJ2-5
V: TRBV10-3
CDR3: CAITYQETQYF

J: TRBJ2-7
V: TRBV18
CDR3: CASSPQASGSSYEQYF

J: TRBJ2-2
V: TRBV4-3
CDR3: CASSQDRGRLTGELFF

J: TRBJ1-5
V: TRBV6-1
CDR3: CASTLGGAEQPQHF

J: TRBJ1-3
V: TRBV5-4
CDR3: CASSSGGQYSGNTIYF

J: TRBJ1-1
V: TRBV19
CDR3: CASSSGWGSPTNTEAFF

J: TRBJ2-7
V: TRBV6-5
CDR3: CASSPNLQGTHEQYF

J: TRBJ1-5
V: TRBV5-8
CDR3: CASSLLRGNQPQHF

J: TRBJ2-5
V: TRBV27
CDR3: CASSLSAGLKETQYF

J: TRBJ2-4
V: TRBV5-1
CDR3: CASSQTSSLAKNIQYF

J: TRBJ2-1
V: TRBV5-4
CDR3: CASSLPASSYNEQFF

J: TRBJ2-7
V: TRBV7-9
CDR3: CASSLVEGTYEQYF

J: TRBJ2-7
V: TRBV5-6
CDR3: CASSLSWRLAGGPYEQYF

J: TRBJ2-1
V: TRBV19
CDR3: CASSIVTGTGNYNEQFF

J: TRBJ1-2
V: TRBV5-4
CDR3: CASSWGQEQYGYTF

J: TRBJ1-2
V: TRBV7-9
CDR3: CASSLEGQAGYGYTF

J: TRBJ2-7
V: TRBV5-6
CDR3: CARVTGTGLYEQYF

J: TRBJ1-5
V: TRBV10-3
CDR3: CATTNDRNNQPQHF

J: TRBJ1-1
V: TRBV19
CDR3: CASQTSGVNTEAFF

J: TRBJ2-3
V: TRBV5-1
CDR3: CASGTGTATDTQYF

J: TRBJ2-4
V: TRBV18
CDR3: CASSPGVADIQYF

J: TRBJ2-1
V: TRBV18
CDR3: CASSPMIAGGYNEQFF

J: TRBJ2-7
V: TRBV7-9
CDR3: CASSEGLAGDYEQYF

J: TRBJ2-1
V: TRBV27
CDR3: CASSLASGRFSEQFF

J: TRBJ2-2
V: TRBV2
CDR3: CASSEEAGTNTGELFF

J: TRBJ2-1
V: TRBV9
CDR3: CASSTGTSGRRYNEQFF